This record concerns one T cell receptor beta chain sequence. Its antigen remains unidentified. No much larger clone exists at a distance of one base, and base qualities are not known. The library relied on the immunoSEQ multiplex PCR assay. In its TCRdb copy, this immuneACCESS table keeps in-frame sequences only and misses some clones. Where compared with another copy, unresolved V genes explain less than half of these, and the others have no known cause. Here the sample has approximately 89,000 clones; 85% to 90% occur a single time. Over 2% of the sample is taken by the ten largest. According to the germline V gene (reference sequence), CDR1 reads MNHNY and CDR2 reads SVGAGI. V is trimmed back by 7 bases and J by 0 bases, and the junction contains 12 bases that no gene match accounts for. The CDR3 contains 16 residues, cysteine and phenylalanine counted. Of the read, only the CDR3 DNA is kept; its 48 bases are in frame from base 1.

The data stem from a study of control samples from healthy donors and cancer patients (dated by TCRdb to 2019 to 2021). The V and J genes are TRBV6-6 and TRBJ2-7, with 7 middle bases fitting TRBD2. Specimen: blood. The receptor comes from a woman aged 35 to 49 in good health. The CDR3 sequence is CASTDTNAGDSYEQYF. The sequenced DNA is TGTGCCAGCACCGACACCAACGCGGGGGACTCCTACGAGCAGTACTTC.